This is a list of T cell receptor beta chains from one sample in a study of blood T cell repertoires in COVID-19. Libraries were prepared by immunoSEQ multiplex PCR; TCRdb keeps only in-frame clonotypes and omits some of them. The data hold around 35,000 clones, with more than 75% observed a single time. Source material: peripheral blood. The source of these receptors is a man aged 65 to 85 with acute or convalescent COVID-19. The CDR3 runs from the conserved cysteine through the conserved F or W. D genes are given only for firm matches. Clone sizes are given selectively: once, few, many, or a class where the clone is expanded.

. TRBJ2-1 TRBV6-2/TRBV6-3 . CASSYGGANSNEQFF TGTGCCAGCAGTTATGGGGGGGCCAACTCCAATGAGCAGTTCTTC
TRBD1 TRBJ1-1 TRBV14 . CASSLTGPTEAFF TGTGCCAGCAGCCTGACAGGGCCCACTGAAGCTTTCTTT
. TRBJ1-2 TRBV6-5 . CASRAPWGEGYTF TGTGCCAGCAGGGCCCCCTGGGGAGAAGGCTACACCTTC
. TRBJ2-7 TRBV7-9 few CASSPDLRGYEQYF TGTGCCAGCAGCCCCGACCTTAGGGGCTACGAGCAGTACTTC
TRBD1 TRBJ2-7 TRBV5-4 few CASSRDSYEQYF TGTGCCAGCAGCCGGGACAGCTACGAGCAGTACTTC
TRBD2 TRBJ2-5 TRBV10-3 . CAISGNGTRKTQYF TGTGCCATCAGTGGAAACGGGACTAGGAAGACCCAGTACTTC
TRBD1 TRBJ1-6 TRBV5-1 . CASSFGSPNWDRGRNSPLHF TGCGCCAGCAGCTTCGGTTCTCCAAATTGGGACAGGGGAAGAAATTCACCCCTCCACTTT
. TRBJ1-2 TRBV12-3/TRBV12-4 . CASSEGRIYGYTF TGTGCCAGCTCCGAGGGTAGGATCTATGGCTACACCTTC
. TRBJ1-1 TRBV5-1 . CASSTGGGFTEAFF TGCGCCAGCAGCACCGGGGGGGGCTTCACTGAAGCTTTCTTT
TRBD2 TRBJ2-3 TRBV5-1 . CASSSSGGGLDTQYF TGCGCCAGCAGCTCTAGCGGGGGAGGCCTAGATACGCAGTATTTT
TRBD2 TRBJ2-1 TRBV7-2 . CASSWTSGTYEQFF TGTGCCAGCAGCTGGACTAGCGGGACCTATGAGCAGTTCTTC
TRBD2 TRBJ2-2 TRBV5-1 few CASSLRVAGDTGELFF TGCGCCAGCAGCTTACGCGTCGCGGGAGACACCGGGGAGCTGTTTTTT
. TRBJ2-7 TRBV10-1 few CASPAREGVYEQYF TGCGCCAGTCCTGCCAGGGAAGGAGTCTACGAGCAGTACTTC
TRBD1 TRBJ2-7 TRBV6-5 once CASTGTGGLVEQYF TGTGCCAGCACCGGGACAGGGGGTCTTGTCGAGCAGTACTTC
. TRBJ1-4 TRBV15 . CATSSTIGGRSNEKLFF TGTGCCACCAGCAGTACAATAGGGGGTCGGTCTAATGAAAAACTGTTTTTT
. TRBJ2-3 TRBV6-2/TRBV6-3 . CASSYNYRQAFTDTQYF TGTGCCAGCAGTTACAACTATAGACAGGCTTTCACAGATACGCAGTATTTT
TRBD1 TRBJ1-1 TRBV5-1 . CASSLAGTGGFLNTEAFF TGCGCCAGCAGCTTGGCCGGGACAGGGGGATTTTTAAACACTGAAGCTTTCTTT
TRBD1 TRBJ1-5 TRBV14 . CASSGQGNQPQHF TGTGCCAGCAGCGGACAGGGGAATCAGCCCCAGCATTTT
TRBD2 TRBJ2-3 TRBV4-1 . CASSFERGQSTDTQYF TGCGCCAGCAGTTTTGAGCGGGGGCAGAGCACAGATACGCAGTATTTT
TRBD1 TRBJ1-3 TRBV7-9 once CASSPGTGDPSGNTIYF TGTGCCAGCAGCCCTGGGACAGGGGATCCCTCTGGAAACACCATATATTTT
TRBD1 TRBJ1-4 TRBV4-2 . CASSQDRGNRDRGLREEKLFF TGTGCCAGCAGCCAAGACAGAGGAAACCGGGACAGGGGGCTAAGGGAAGAAAAACTGTTTTTT